The T cell receptor beta chain under discussion was sequenced for a study of blood T cells in healthy people across ages. Using a J-beta primer mix together with a sample-barcoded 5' primer, a second PCR was run for roughly 6 to 11 cycles. Each CDR3 protein is one row after TCRdb ran MiXCR on the 5' RACE reads. In the table there are around 800,000 distinct CDR3 sequences, 25% to 30% of which are singletons. The CDR3 has 16 amino acids. Germline V CDR1 and CDR2: SEHNR, FQNEAQ (reference sequence). V lost 4 bases, J lost 0 bases, and 8 bases stayed unmatched. Peripheral blood, approximately 10 milliliters per donor, was collected. The data were also submitted as part of a second study, on T cells of mothers and their children. From that study: Samples were obtained from three healthy Caucasian mothers and their six children.

This receptor was taken from a boy under 18 in good health. This chain connects TRBV7-9 to TRBJ2-5; 7 bases line up with TRBD1. The sample comprised blood. The CDR3 loop reads CASSSTGTVYQETQYF. The CDR3 DNA is TGTGCCAGCAGCTCCACCGGGACAGTCTACCAAGAGACCCAGTACTTC.